This entry lists 19 T cell receptor beta chains sequenced from one sample in a study of OX40 agonist ivuxolimab in advanced cancers. Measured with immunoSEQ multiplex PCR; TCRdb has only the in-frame clones, and not every one. The table includes tens of thousands of clones, roughly 85% detected once. Sequenced here: CD4+ or CD8+ T cells sorted from blood, sampled in a trial of the OX40 agonist ivuxolimab. The receptors shown here come from an adult with an advanced solid tumor such as melanoma, head and neck, liver or kidney cancer.

This clone has just one count. The rearrangement uses TRBV5-5 and TRBJ1-4; possibly TRBD1 for D (6 bases). The CDR3 contains 14 residues. The V end was cut by 0 bases, the J end by 6 bases, with 9 bases between. In germline, CDR1 is SGHKS, CDR2 YYEKEE (reference sequence). CDR3 sequence: CASSLEQGDEKLFF. DNA of the CDR3: TGTGCCAGCAGCTTGGAACAGGGAGATGAAAAACTGTTTTTT. Complete variable domain (other parts from reference TRBV5-5 and TRBJ1-4): DAGVTQSPTHLIKTRGQQVTLRCSPISGHKSVSWYQQVLGQGPQFIFQYYEKEERGRGNFPDRFSARQFPNYSSELNVNALLLGDSALYLCASSLEQGDEKLFFGSGTQLSVL.

The V gene is TRBV2, the J gene TRBJ2-2; 7 bases line up with TRBD1. This CDR3 region has 14 residues. Germline V gene data show CDR1 as SNHLY and CDR2 as FYNNEI. The J segment lost 8 bases and the V segment lost 7 bases, leaving 10 bases of the junction unmatched. The CDR3 bases are TGTGCCAGCAACAACGGACAGGACGGAGGGGAGCTGTTTTTT. Translated, it gives CASNNGQDGGELFF.

V and J are TRBV5-4 and TRBJ1-1, with D unclear. The V end was cut by 4 bases, the J end by 2 bases, with 15 bases between. This CDR3 has 15 amino acids. Per the germline V gene, CDR1 is SGHNT and CDR2 is YYREEE (reference sequence). CDR3 nucleotide sequence: TGTGCCAGCAGCCAAGGAGGCCGTCCCAACACTGAAGCTTTCTTT. It yields the protein CASSQGGRPNTEAFF.

This clone has only one observation. The chain links TRBV28 to TRBJ1-2; D may be TRBD1 (6 bases). This CDR3 has 13 amino acids. The V and J ends lost 7 bases and 7 bases respectively, with 16 bases between them. Germline-derived CDR1 and CDR2 are MDHEN and SYDVKM. DNA of the CDR3: TGTGCCAGCACTAGGGGTCCAGGGGTTGGCTACACCTTC. Its protein is CASTRGPGVGYTF.

This rearrangement joins TRBV5-6 to TRBJ1-2; perhaps TRBD1 as D (6 bases). Trimming took off 1 base at V and 7 bases at J, with 11 bases between the two ends. This CDR3 is built from 13 residues. Per the germline V gene, CDR1 is SGHDT and CDR2 is YYEEEE. DNA for the CDR3: TGTGCCAGCAGCTTGATCAGGGGCTCTGGCTACACCTTC. It encodes CASSLIRGSGYTF.

This sequence joins TRBV7-9 and TRBJ2-5; D possibly matches TRBD1 or TRBD2 (6 bases each). V was clipped by 7 bases and J by 4 bases, with 19 bases between them. Germline CDR1 is SEHNR and CDR2 is FQNEAQ (reference sequence). The CDR3 spans 15 residues. CDR3 sequence reads: CASNTGSGAGETQYF. CDR3 bases: TGTGCCAGCAACACGGGTTCGGGGGCGGGAGAGACCCAGTACTTC.

This sequence joins TRBV9 and TRBJ2-3; D is uncertain. The V end was cut by 0 bases, the J end by 6 bases, with 8 bases between. CDR3 length equals 13 residues. Looked up from germline, CDR1 is SGDLS and CDR2 is YYNGEE. The CDR3 coding sequence is TGTGCCAGCAGCGTAGAATGGATGGATACGCAGTATTTT. The encoded protein is CASSVEWMDTQYF.

The chain couples TRBV5-8 to TRBJ2-7, with D perhaps TRBD1 (6 bases). Trimming took off 7 bases at V and 2 bases at J, with 13 bases between the two ends. Germline CDR1 and CDR2: SGHTS and YDEGEE. The CDR3 sequence is 13 residues long. CDR3 in amino acids: CASGHRATYEQYF. CDR3 in DNA: TGTGCCAGCGGACACAGGGCTACCTACGAGCAGTACTTC.

The chain carries TRBV5-8 and TRBJ2-2; D ambiguous. Germline CDR1 is SGHTS and CDR2 is YDEGEE. The CDR3 runs 15 residues. Trimming took 2 bases from V and 6 from J, leaving 14 bases between them. The CDR3 coding sequence is TGTGCCAGCAGCTTTGACGGGCGGACCTCCGGGGAGCTGTTTTTT. This sequence encodes CASSFDGRTSGELFF.

This chain uses TRBV10-1 with TRBJ2-3, with TRBD2 matching over 15 bases. Trimming cost V 6 bases and J 4 bases; bases outside gene matches: 5. The V gene's germline CDR1 is WNHNN and CDR2 SYGVQD (reference sequence). The CDR3 extends over 16 amino acids. Here the CDR3 reads CASSPGTSGGPDTQYF. The CDR3 DNA follows: TGCGCCAGCAGCCCCGGGACTAGCGGGGGGCCAGATACGCAGTATTTT.

This clone showed up just once. The rearrangement joins TRBV6-5 to TRBJ1-6, with D maybe TRBD1 (5 bases). The germline V and J ends were trimmed by 5 bases and 7 bases, with 9 bases remaining between them. This CDR3 spans 13 amino acids. Germline V gives CDR1 MNHEY, CDR2 SVGAGI. The CDR3: CASSRGQNSPLHF. The CDR3 bases are TGTGCCAGCAGTCGCGGACAAAATTCACCCCTCCACTTT.

The chain links TRBV5-5 to TRBJ1-1; TRBD1 matches 8 bases. The J segment lost 7 bases and the V segment lost 0 bases, leaving 8 bases of the junction unmatched. CDR3 length: 15 residues. Germline-derived CDR1 and CDR2 are SGHKS and YYEKEE (reference sequence). CDR3 region: CASSLAGTGALEAFF. The CDR3 DNA reads as TGTGCCAGCAGCTTGGCCGGGACAGGAGCCCTTGAAGCTTTCTTT.

This rearrangement joins TRBV6-4 to TRBJ2-3; 12 positions agree with TRBD1. CDR3 length: 16 amino acids. CDR1 and CDR2 from the germline V gene are MRHNA and SNTAGT. J lost 6 bases, V lost 10 bases, and 14 bases had no gene match. DNA for the CDR3: TGTGCCATCCTAAAGCCGGGACAGGGGGCGGCCGATACGCAGTATTTT. As protein: CAILKPGQGAADTQYF.

The J gene is TRBJ2-3, the V gene TRBV6-4, with D possibly being TRBD1 (5 bases). The germline CDR1 and CDR2 sequences are MRHNA and SNTAGT. The CDR3 is 15 residues long. V shed 6 bases and J shed 4 bases, with 17 bases lying between them. The CDR3 sequence: CASSKGYSSADTQYF. CDR3 bases: TGTGCCAGCAGCAAGGGGTATTCCTCAGCAGATACGCAGTATTTT.

V and J are TRBV29-1 and TRBJ1-1; TRBD1 agrees at 10 bases. Germline V CDR1 and CDR2: SQVTM, ANQGSEA. This CDR3 region has 15 residues. The V segment lost 7 bases and the J segment 6 bases; nucleotides outside the gene matches: 14. The CDR3 DNA reads as TGCAGCGCCTGGGACAGGGGTAGGGGAAGGGCTGAAGCTTTCTTT. Encoded protein: CSAWDRGRGRAEAFF.

The chain is built from TRBV9 and TRBJ1-3; TRBD1 agrees at 7 bases. This CDR3 contains 16 residues. Per germline, CDR1 SGDLS and CDR2 YYNGEE. Germline trimming cut 4 bases from V and 3 bases from J; bases unmatched to any gene: 10. The chain's CDR3 is CASSPRDSDLGNTIYF. The CDR3, as DNA: TGTGCCAGCAGCCCTAGGGACAGCGATCTTGGAAACACCATATATTTT.

The rearrangement uses TRBV7-6 and TRBJ1-5, with a possible D match to TRBD1 (5 bases). V was pared by 4 bases and J by 7 bases, with 14 bases between. CDR1 and CDR2 from the germline V gene are SGHVS and FNYEAQ. The CDR3 has 14 amino acids. CDR3: CASSSTGGEQPQHF. CDR3 in DNA: TGTGCCAGCAGCTCCACAGGAGGGGAGCAGCCCCAGCATTTT.

The chain links TRBV5-1 to TRBJ2-1, with 12 nucleotides matching TRBD1. V lost 4 bases and J lost 10; bases outside the gene matches: 6. The CDR3 consists of 14 residues. Germline assignment: CDR1 SGHRS and CDR2 YFSETQ. The CDR3 DNA sequence: TGCGCCAGCAGCCCGGGACAGGGGGCGCGGGAGCAGTTCTTC. Translation gives CASSPGQGAREQFF.

The sample holds one count of this clone. The chain carries TRBV19 and TRBJ1-2; tentative D call: TRBD1 (5 bases). This CDR3 has 15 residues. The V end lost 9 bases, the J end lost 4 bases, and 21 bases lay between the germline ends. CDR1 is LNHDA and CDR2 is SQIVND in the germline V gene (reference sequence). CDR3 protein: CASTDLSGLVYGYTF. The CDR3 DNA sequence: TGTGCCAGCACCGACTTATCGGGGCTGGTCTATGGCTACACCTTC.